A single sample is the source of the 14 T cell receptor beta chains below, sequenced in a study of response to subunit inactivated influenza vaccine. Via MiXCR, TCRdb re-called the RT-PCR reads, giving one row per CDR3 protein. The sample shows some 640,000 distinct CDR3 sequences, about 15% of them seen only once. This sample comprised PBMCs from blood, obtained around 15 days before vaccination. These receptors originate from a man in his fifties who received an inactivated influenza vaccine.

This sequence joins TRBV20-1 and TRBJ2-5; no firm D call. This CDR3 spans 15 amino acids. Trimming shortened V by 3 bases and J by 5 bases, and 19 bases separated the two germline ends. CDR1 DFQATT and CDR2 SNEGSKA come from the germline V gene (reference sequence). Here the CDR3 reads CSASFRLVSMETQYF. The CDR3 DNA follows: TGCAGTGCTAGCTTTCGGCTAGTGAGTATGGAGACCCAGTACTTC.

The chain carries TRBV12-3 or TRBV12-4 and TRBJ2-4; D uncertain. The V end lost 1 base, the J end lost 2 bases, and 6 bases lay between the germline ends. This CDR3 is 14 amino acids long. CDR3 DNA sequence: TGTGCCAGCAGTTTAGGCTCCACCAAAAACATTCAGTACTTC. Its protein is CASSLGSTKNIQYF.

This clonotype appeared many times. The chain couples TRBV5-1 to TRBJ2-3, with 8 bases lining up with TRBD2. Trimming removed 5 bases from V and 4 bases from J; junction bases left unmatched: 15. CDR1 SGHRS and CDR2 YFSETQ come from the germline V gene. CDR3 length equals 17 residues. The CDR3 region is CASRRGGLAGIPDTQYF. The CDR3 region has the DNA TGCGCCAGCAGAAGAGGAGGACTAGCTGGTATCCCAGATACGCAGTATTTT. Filled out from reference TRBV5-1 and TRBJ2-3, the complete variable domain reads KAGVTQTPRYLIKTRGQQVTLSCSPISGHRSVSWYQQTPGQGLQFLFEYFSETQRNKGNFPGRFSGRQFSNSRSEMNVSTLELGDSALYLCASRRGGLAGIPDTQYFGPGTRLTVL.

This clonotype was counted ten times or more. The chain couples TRBV3-1 to TRBJ2-2, with 7 bases lining up with TRBD1. The germline gives CDR1 LGHDT, CDR2 YNNKEL (reference sequence). The CDR3 consists of 13 residues. V was clipped by 5 bases and J by 6 bases; unmatched bases: 3. CDR3 nucleotide sequence: TGTGCCAGCAGCTATACAGGGGCCGGGGAGCTGTTTTTT. The encoded protein is CASSYTGAGELFF.

This clonotype was seen more than once but under ten times. The rearrangement uses TRBV5-1 and TRBJ2-1, with 10 bases fitting TRBD1. J gave up 2 bases and V 4 bases, and 9 bases lay outside the gene matches. The length of the CDR3 is 17 residues. Germline lookup yields CDR1 SGHRS and CDR2 YFSETQ. DNA of the CDR3: TGCGCCAGCAGCCGGGACAGGGGTTATAGGGCCTACAATGAGCAGTTCTTC. It is translated as CASSRDRGYRAYNEQFF.

This clonotype was detected ten times or more. The V gene is TRBV6-5, the J gene TRBJ2-2, with unresolved D. Per germline, CDR1 MNHEY and CDR2 SVGAGI. The CDR3 has 13 amino acids. Between the trimmed V and J ends, which lost 2 bases and 1 base, there was a span of 2 bases. The chain's CDR3 is CASSYQNTGELFF. CDR3 sequence (DNA): TGTGCCAGCAGTTACCAGAACACCGGGGAGCTGTTTTTT.

This clonotype was detected only a few times. J is TRBJ2-7 and V is TRBV5-5, with a possible D match to TRBD2 (6 bases). This CDR3 is built from 14 residues. V shed 4 bases and J shed 5 bases, with 16 bases lying between them. Germline CDR1 is SGHKS and CDR2 is YYEKEE (reference sequence). CDR3 in amino acids: CASSLEGLPHEQYF. The CDR3 DNA reads as TGTGCCAGCAGCCTCGAGGGACTCCCCCACGAGCAGTACTTC.

This clonotype was counted between two and nine times. The genes are TRBV5-1 and TRBJ2-1; maybe TRBD1 (5 bases). The germline gives CDR1 SGHRS, CDR2 YFSETQ. The CDR3 is 13 amino acids. The V end lost 5 bases, the J end lost 7 bases, and 13 bases lay between the germline ends. CDR3 region: CASSSNQGNEQFF. CDR3 coding DNA: TGCGCCAGCAGTTCAAATCAGGGAAATGAGCAGTTCTTC.

V and J are TRBV12-3 or TRBV12-4 and TRBJ2-7; D is unclear. Between the trimmed V and J ends, which lost 2 bases and 5 bases, there was a span of 7 bases. The CDR3 consists of 12 residues. The CDR3 nucleotides are TGTGCCAGCAGTTTAAGTTTTCACGAGCAGTACTTC. As protein: CASSLSFHEQYF.

The J gene is TRBJ1-6, the V gene TRBV11-2, with a weak D call TRBD1 (6 bases). Trimming left V 0 bases short and J 10 bases short, with 13 bases between. Germline V gene data show CDR1 as SGHAT and CDR2 as FQNNGV. This CDR3 is built from 15 residues. CDR3 sequence (DNA): TGTGCCAGCAGCTTAGAAGGACAGATCGGATCACCCCTCCACTTT. Protein: CASSLEGQIGSPLHF.

The table lists this clonotype with many counts. V usage is TRBV28 and J usage is TRBJ2-7, with 7 bases that match TRBD1. The CDR3 covers 17 residues. CDR1 and CDR2 from the germline V gene are MDHEN and SYDVKM. Trimming removed 2 bases from V and 0 bases from J; junction bases left unmatched: 10. The DNA for the CDR3 is TGTGCCAGCAGTTTAGGCACAGGGGCATTCGGCTCCTACGAGCAGTACTTC. This gives the protein CASSLGTGAFGSYEQYF. The variable domain in full, with the rest retrieved from reference TRBV28 and TRBJ2-7, is DVKVTQSSRYLVKRTGEKVFLECVQDMDHENMFWYRQDPGLGLRLIYFSYDVKMKEKGDIPEGYSVSREKKERFSLILESASTNQTSMYLCASSLGTGAFGSYEQYFGPGTRLTVT.

The rearrangement joins TRBV24-1 to TRBJ2-2, with unresolved D. V lost 6 bases to trimming and J lost 0 bases, with 10 bases between them. From germline, CDR1 is KGHDR and CDR2 SFDVKD. This CDR3 region has 15 residues. CDR3 coding DNA: TGTGCCACCAGTAGTGGGGTCGCGAACACCGGGGAGCTGTTTTTT. Protein: CATSSGVANTGELFF.

This clonotype has more than one count but fewer than ten. The chain employs TRBV7-8 and TRBJ2-5, with a tentative D call TRBD1 (6 bases). Trimming removed 6 bases at V and 4 bases at J, with 9 bases between. CDR1 and CDR2 from the germline V gene are SGHVS and FQNEAQ. The CDR3 covers 12 residues. CDR3 coding DNA: TGTGCCAGCAGGGTGGGGGCAGAGACCCAGTACTTC. Encoded protein: CASRVGAETQYF.

Ten or more counts support this clonotype. CDR3 sequence reads: CASSQLGTAGDGYTF. In DNA, the CDR3 is TGCGCCAGCAGCCAACTGGGGACCGCGGGTGATGGCTACACCTTC. V usage is TRBV4-3 and J usage is TRBJ1-2; tentative D call: TRBD1 (5 bases). Germline CDR1 reads LGHNA; CDR2 reads YSLEER. The CDR3 extends over 15 amino acids. V lost 2 bases, J lost 6 bases, and 16 bases lay in between.